The clone carrying this T cell receptor (beta chain) was seen only a few times. The data are from a study of identical twins. TCRdb analysed the 5' RACE reads with MiXCR anew, one entry per CDR3 protein. The sample shows 550,000 to 700,000 distinct CDR3 sequences, about 20% of them seen only once. The CDR3 totals 11 residues. Germline V CDR1 and CDR2: SQVTM, ANQGSEA. V was pared by 4 bases and J by 8 bases, with 11 bases between. These data are also associated with another study on T cells expressing NK-cell markers.

The sample consisted of PBMCs. This receptor was identified in a woman aged 18-35 years in good health. The V gene is TRBV29-1, the J gene TRBJ1-2; D uncertain. The CDR3 region has the DNA TGCAGCGTTGTGGTCCAATCGGGCTACACCTTC. Residues: CSVVVQSGYTF.